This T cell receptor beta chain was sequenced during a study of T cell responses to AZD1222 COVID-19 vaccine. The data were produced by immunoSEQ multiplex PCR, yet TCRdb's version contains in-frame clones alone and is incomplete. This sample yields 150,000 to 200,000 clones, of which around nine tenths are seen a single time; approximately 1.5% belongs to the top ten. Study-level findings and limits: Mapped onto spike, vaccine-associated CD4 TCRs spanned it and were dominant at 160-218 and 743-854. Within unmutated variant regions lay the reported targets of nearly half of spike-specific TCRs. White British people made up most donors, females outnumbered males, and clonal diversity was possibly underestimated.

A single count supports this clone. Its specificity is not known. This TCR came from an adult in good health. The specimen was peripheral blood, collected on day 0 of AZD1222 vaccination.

The CDR3 DNA reads as TGTGCCAGCAGCTTAGGGGGCTCCTACAATGAGCAGTTCTTC. The encoded protein is CASSLGGSYNEQFF. The V gene is TRBV7-3, the J gene TRBJ2-1; the D gene could be TRBD1 or TRBD2 (5 bases each). Trimming stripped 2 bases from V and 0 bases from J, with 5 bases between. Germline V gives CDR1 SGHTA, CDR2 FQGTGA. The CDR3 is 14 amino acids.